The 25 T cell receptor beta chains below all came from one sample that was sequenced in a study of identical twins. TCRdb re-called the 5' RACE reads through MiXCR, storing one row per CDR3 protein. The table lists 550,000 to 700,000 distinct CDR3 sequences, 9.6% of them singletons, with 2.5% to 3.5% in the top ten. The same data also went into a second study, on yellow fever vaccine responses in identical twins.

Sample: PBMCs. Every receptor here comes from a woman aged 18-35 years in good health.

The chain joins TRBV5-1 to TRBJ2-5; 11 bases fit TRBD1. Germline assignment: CDR1 SGHRS and CDR2 YFSETQ. This CDR3 spans 13 amino acids. The V and J ends lost 4 bases and 9 bases, in that order; junction bases with no gene match: 5. The CDR3 bases are TGCGCCAGCAGCCGGGACAGGGGGATGGCCCAGTACTTC. This translates into CASSRDRGMAQYF.

The chain combines TRBV3-1 with TRBJ1-2; 7 bases map to TRBD1. Unmatched junction bases numbered 3, after V lost 1 base and J lost 4 bases. Germline values: CDR1 LGHDT, CDR2 YNNKEL (reference sequence). This CDR3 spans 14 amino acids. CDR3 nucleotide sequence: TGTGCCAGCAGCCAAGTCGGGACAGTCTATGGCTACACCTTC. This sequence encodes CASSQVGTVYGYTF. The full variable domain, rest sourced from reference TRBV3-1 and TRBJ1-2, is DTAVSQTPKYLVTQMGNDKSIKCEQNLGHDTMYWYKQDSKKFLKIMFSYNNKELIINETVPNRFSPKSPDKAHLNLHINSLELGDSAVYFCASSQVGTVYGYTFGSGTRLTVV.

This clonotype was picked up a small number of times. This chain connects TRBV3-1 to TRBJ2-7; maybe TRBD2 (6 bases). The CDR3 covers 18 residues. The germline CDR1 and CDR2 sequences are LGHDT and YNNKEL (reference sequence). V lost 1 base and J lost 2, with 21 bases in between. The CDR3 nucleotides read TGTGCCAGCAGCCAAGGTGCGAAAGGCGGGAAAACACCCTACGAGCAGTACTTC. This translates into CASSQGAKGGKTPYEQYF.

This clonotype was detected a few times. The chain uses TRBV20-1 and TRBJ2-1; TRBD2 matches 9 bases. Germline V lookup: CDR1 DFQATT, CDR2 SNEGSKA (reference sequence). After removal of 6 bases from V and 4 bases from J, the junction contained 4 bases not matched to a gene. This CDR3 comprises 13 residues. The CDR3 loop is CSARTSAYNEQFF. In DNA, the CDR3 is TGCAGTGCCCGGACTAGCGCTTACAATGAGCAGTTCTTC.

This clonotype was seen a handful of times. The V gene is TRBV12-3 or TRBV12-4, the J gene TRBJ2-2; no reliable D call. The CDR3 runs 14 residues. V was cut by 3 bases and J by 7 bases, with 12 bases left in between. The chain's CDR3 is CASSFSPESGELFF. The CDR3, as DNA: TGTGCCAGCAGTTTCTCACCCGAGAGCGGGGAGCTGTTTTTT.

This clonotype was picked up a small number of times. CDR3 sequence reads: CASSYDPSGRWIDTGELFF. In nucleotides, the CDR3 is TGTGCCAGCAGTTACGACCCTAGCGGGAGGTGGATTGACACCGGGGAGCTGTTTTTT. J is TRBJ2-2 and V is TRBV6-2 or TRBV6-3, with 11 nucleotides matching TRBD2. The germline CDR1 and CDR2 sequences are MNHEY and SVGEGT. CDR3 length equals 19 residues. J gave up 3 bases and V 2 bases, and 11 bases lay outside the gene matches.

This clonotype showed up many times. CDR3 sequence (DNA): TGCGCCAGCAGCCAAGACACAGGGGGAGGAGATACGCAGTATTTT. This codes for CASSQDTGGGDTQYF. The rearrangement links TRBV4-3 to TRBJ2-3; 8 positions match TRBD1. CDR1 is LGHNA and CDR2 is YSLEER in the germline V gene. V trimming: 0 bases; J trimming: 5 bases; junction bases outside the gene matches: 4. The CDR3 covers 15 residues.

The V and J genes are TRBV6-2 or TRBV6-3 and TRBJ2-1; 9 nucleotides agree with TRBD1. The CDR3 has 13 amino acids. Germline V CDR1 and CDR2: MNHEY, SVGEGT. The V and J ends lost 8 bases and 3 bases, in that order; junction bases with no gene match: 2. CDR3 nucleotides: TGTGCCAGCGGGACAGGGTTCTACAATGAGCAGTTCTTC. Translating gives CASGTGFYNEQFF.

In this sample, this clonotype turned up a few times. The chain is built from TRBV9 and TRBJ2-1; 7 positions match TRBD2. From germline, CDR1 is SGDLS and CDR2 YYNGEE. Trimming cost V 0 bases and J 7 bases; bases outside gene matches: 16. The CDR3 length is 18 residues. DNA for the CDR3: TGTGCCAGCAGCGTAGGCCTGAAAAGACTAGCTAGCGTAAATGAGCAGTTCTTC. This gives the protein CASSVGLKRLASVNEQFF. Combining the CDR3 with reference TRBV9 and TRBJ2-1 gives the whole variable domain DSGVTQTPKHLITATGQRVTLRCSPRSGDLSVYWYQQSLDQGLQFLIQYYNGEERAKGNILERFSAQQFPDLHSELNLSSLELGDSALYFCASSVGLKRLASVNEQFFGPGTRLTVL.

This clonotype was found many times. The chain recombines TRBV20-1 with TRBJ2-7; 8 bases agree with TRBD2. V dropped 1 base and J dropped 2; count of bases not matched to a gene: 4. Germline V gene sequence: CDR1 DFQATT, CDR2 SNEGSKA (reference sequence). The CDR3 length is 14 residues. The CDR3 DNA reads TGCAGTGCTAGAGGTCCCGGGAGGGCCTACGAGCAGTACTTC. Translating gives CSARGPGRAYEQYF.

The V call is TRBV14, the J call TRBJ2-5, with D possibly TRBD2 on 6 matching bases. Germline loops: CDR1 SGHDN, CDR2 FVKESK. V was clipped by 4 bases and J by 2 bases, with 14 bases between them. This CDR3 region has 15 residues. The CDR3 loop reads CASSREALKQETQYF. Here the CDR3 DNA reads TGTGCCAGCAGCCGGGAGGCTTTGAAGCAAGAGACCCAGTACTTC.

This clonotype was observed many times. The chain links TRBV29-1 to TRBJ2-7; TRBD1 aligns across 10 bases. V shed 6 bases and J 12 bases; nucleotides not matched to a gene: 17. Germline CDR1 is SQVTM and CDR2 is ANQGSEA. This CDR3 has 14 amino acids. CDR3: CSVSKGTGDTQRYF. The CDR3 coding sequence is TGCAGCGTATCGAAGGGGACAGGGGACACTCAGCGGTACTTC.

The chain recombines TRBV27 with TRBJ2-1; the D call may be TRBD1 or TRBD2 (5 bases each). Germline V lookup: CDR1 MNHEY, CDR2 SMNVEV (reference sequence). The CDR3 spans 13 residues. V dropped 4 bases and J dropped 10 bases, with 14 bases sitting between them. The CDR3 region has the DNA TGTGCCAGCAGTTCCTACAGGACTGGCGAGCAGTTCTTC. Residues: CASSSYRTGEQFF.

This clonotype appeared many times. V and J are TRBV6-1 and TRBJ2-3; 14 bases match TRBD2. The germline V gene encodes CDR1 MNHNS and CDR2 SASEGT. The CDR3 is 16 residues long. With V trimmed by 6 bases and J by 6 bases, 8 bases remained unmatched. The CDR3 DNA is TGTGCCAGCAGCCCGACTAGCGGGAGGGCCGGGGATACGCAGTATTTT. Translating it yields CASSPTSGRAGDTQYF.

The chain recombines TRBV2 with TRBJ2-7, with no clear D. This CDR3 is built from 12 residues. V lost 1 base to trimming and J lost 6 bases, with 7 bases between them. Germline CDR1 SNHLY, CDR2 FYNNEI. The CDR3 region is CASSEGLGEQYF. CDR3 coding DNA: TGTGCCAGCAGTGAAGGTCTAGGCGAGCAGTACTTC.

The chain combines TRBV11-2 with TRBJ1-1; weak D call: TRBD1 (5 bases). The CDR3 spans 15 residues. V was clipped by 1 base and J by 3 bases, with 12 bases between them. The germline CDR1 and CDR2 sequences are SGHAT and FQNNGV. CDR3 sequence reads: CASSLVGGYYTEAFF. The CDR3 region has the DNA TGTGCCAGCAGCTTAGTCGGGGGGTACTACACTGAAGCTTTCTTT.

In this sample, this clonotype turned up many times. J is TRBJ2-3 and V is TRBV28; D call uncertain. Germline V gene data show CDR1 as MDHEN and CDR2 as SYDVKM. The CDR3 contains 12 residues. V lost 5 bases to trimming and J lost 4 bases, with 7 bases between them. The CDR3 bases are TGTGCCAGCAGTCAAGGGTCAGATACGCAGTATTTT. The encoded protein is CASSQGSDTQYF.

This clonotype was counted a few times. The chain uses TRBV28 and TRBJ2-2; possibly TRBD1 for D (7 bases). This CDR3 is built from 16 residues. Germline CDR1 and CDR2: MDHEN and SYDVKM. V lost 6 bases, J lost 3 bases, and 17 bases lay in between. The CDR3 region is CASSLIQGTDTGELFF. The DNA for the CDR3 is TGTGCCAGCAGCCTAATACAGGGGACTGACACCGGGGAGCTGTTTTTT. Variable domain in full (rest from reference TRBV28 and TRBJ2-2): DVKVTQSSRYLVKRTGEKVFLECVQDMDHENMFWYRQDPGLGLRLIYFSYDVKMKEKGDIPEGYSVSREKKERFSLILESASTNQTSMYLCASSLIQGTDTGELFFGEGSRLTVL.

This clonotype was recorded many times. This chain links TRBV6-2 or TRBV6-3 with TRBJ2-5; D is perhaps TRBD1 or TRBD2 (5 bases each). Germline CDR1 MNHEY, CDR2 SVGEGT. The length of the CDR3 is 14 residues. Trimming took off 5 bases at V and 5 bases at J, with 15 bases between the two ends. The CDR3 protein is CASSRLQGEETQYF. CDR3 DNA: TGTGCCAGCAGTCGACTCCAAGGGGAGGAGACCCAGTACTTC.

Only a few counts were recorded for this clonotype. The chain links TRBV5-1 to TRBJ1-1; no clear D. The V end was cut by 0 bases, the J end by 4 bases, with 7 bases between. Per the germline V gene, CDR1 is SGHRS and CDR2 is YFSETQ. The length of the CDR3 is 13 residues. The CDR3 region is CASSLAPATEAFF. Written as DNA, the CDR3 is TGCGCCAGCAGCTTGGCCCCAGCCACTGAAGCTTTCTTT.

This clonotype was found a few times. J is TRBJ2-5 and V is TRBV6-2 or TRBV6-3, with 7 bases aligning to TRBD1. The CDR3 consists of 12 residues. CDR1 and CDR2 from the germline V gene are MNHEY and SVGEGT. Unmatched junction bases numbered 3, after V lost 6 bases and J lost 5 bases. The CDR3 sequence: CASRDRVETQYF. For the CDR3, the DNA is TGTGCCAGCAGAGACAGGGTGGAGACCCAGTACTTC.

This clonotype appeared a few times. The chain combines TRBV6-2 or TRBV6-3 with TRBJ2-7; TRBD1 matches 9 bases. This CDR3 region has 15 residues. Per the germline V gene, CDR1 is MNHEY and CDR2 is SVGEGT. J lost 3 bases, V lost 7 bases, and 10 bases had no gene match. CDR3 sequence: CASNFRDRVHYEQYF. The CDR3 DNA is TGTGCCAGCAACTTCCGGGACAGGGTCCACTACGAGCAGTACTTC.

Many counts were recorded for this clonotype. This chain links TRBV4-1 with TRBJ2-1; D gene ambiguous. The CDR3 has 15 amino acids. CDR1 is MGHRA, CDR2 YSYEKL, per germline. V shed 0 bases and J shed 3 bases, with 9 bases lying between them. The CDR3: CASSQERTLYNEQFF. Written as DNA, the CDR3 is TGCGCCAGCAGCCAAGAGCGGACCCTCTACAATGAGCAGTTCTTC.

The table lists this clonotype with a few counts. V usage is TRBV20-1 and J usage is TRBJ1-1, with D perhaps matching TRBD1 (6 bases). Deletions cut 2 bases from V and 4 bases from J, with 23 bases between. Germline lookup yields CDR1 DFQATT and CDR2 SNEGSKA (reference sequence). This CDR3 is 17 amino acids long. CDR3 sequence: CSARKAQGQAPGTEAFF. The CDR3 DNA reads as TGCAGTGCTAGAAAAGCACAGGGCCAGGCCCCTGGCACTGAAGCTTTCTTT.

This clonotype came up many times. The J gene is TRBJ1-3, the V gene TRBV10-3, with D hard to call. The CDR3 sequence is 14 residues long. Germline loops: CDR1 ENHRY, CDR2 SYGVKD. V was pared by 6 bases and J by 4 bases, with 13 bases between. Here the CDR3 DNA reads TGTGCCATCAGAATGGCCGGTCCAGGAAACACCATATATTTT. Protein product: CAIRMAGPGNTIYF.